The 17 T cell receptor beta chains listed next were all sequenced from one sample in a study of T cell changes during pregnancy in multiple sclerosis. The repertoire was sequenced with immunoSEQ multiplex PCR; TCRdb's copy has only in-frame clones and lacks some. Counted here are about 77,000 clones, about 89% occurring once; the ten biggest clones make up under 2.5%. Specimen: peripheral blood, collected before pregnancy. Source of these receptors: a female donor with multiple sclerosis, enrolled in a pregnancy study.

The chain carries TRBV2 and TRBJ1-5, with a tentative D call TRBD1 (6 bases). This CDR3 is built from 14 residues. Trimming left V 3 bases short and J 9 bases short, with 15 bases between. Looked up from germline, CDR1 is SNHLY and CDR2 is FYNNEI. The CDR3 sequence is CASSDQGRGMPQHF. CDR3 coding DNA: TGTGCCAGCAGTGATCAGGGGAGGGGTATGCCCCAGCATTTT.

The J gene is TRBJ1-1, the V gene TRBV6-6; TRBD1 might be the D (6 bases). Trimming took off 2 bases at V and 4 bases at J, with 14 bases between the two ends. The CDR3 extends over 15 amino acids. CDR1 MNHNY and CDR2 SVGAGI come from the germline V gene (reference sequence). This chain's CDR3 is CASSYGLGGVTEAFF. For the CDR3, the DNA is TGTGCCAGCAGTTACGGATTAGGGGGAGTCACTGAAGCTTTCTTT.

The V and J genes are TRBV28 and TRBJ1-2; D perhaps matches TRBD1 (5 bases). Germline CDR1 reads MDHEN; CDR2 reads SYDVKM. The CDR3 extends over 15 amino acids. Trimming cost V 3 bases and J 5 bases, with 16 bases left between them. CDR3 nucleotides: TGTGCCAGCAGTTTTTCGGGGCGGGAGCTGTATGGCTACACCTTC. It encodes CASSFSGRELYGYTF.

The sample holds one count of this clone. V and J are TRBV2 and TRBJ1-6; D gene uncertain. With 6 bases removed from V and 7 bases from J, the gap between germline ends came to 10 bases. CDR1 and CDR2 (germline): SNHLY, FYNNEI. CDR3 size: 13 residues. CDR3 sequence: CASSGEINSPLHF. Here the CDR3 DNA reads TGTGCCAGCAGCGGGGAGATCAATTCACCCCTCCACTTT.

This clone appeared once. This sequence joins TRBV7-9 and TRBJ1-1; perhaps TRBD1 as D (6 bases). V gave up 3 bases and J gave up 0 bases, with 11 bases separating them. The CDR3 runs 15 residues. The V gene's germline CDR1 is SEHNR and CDR2 FQNEAQ (reference sequence). CDR3 sequence: CASSLRGGMNTEAFF. CDR3 coding DNA: TGTGCCAGCAGCTTGAGGGGGGGGATGAACACTGAAGCTTTCTTT. The full variable domain, with the rest looked up from reference TRBV7-9 and TRBJ1-1, is DTGVSQNPRHKITKRGQNVTFRCDPISEHNRLYWYRQTLGQGPEFLTYFQNEAQLEKSRLLSDRFSAERPKGSFSTLEIQRTEQGDSAMYLCASSLRGGMNTEAFFGQGTRLTVV.

The rearrangement uses TRBV29-1 and TRBJ2-7; no definite D call. Trimming stripped 5 bases from V and 5 bases from J, with 7 bases between. This CDR3 contains 10 residues. Germline V lookup: CDR1 SQVTM, CDR2 ANQGSEA. CDR3 protein: CSVIAHEQYF. CDR3 coding DNA: TGCAGCGTTATAGCCCACGAGCAGTACTTC.

This chain links TRBV11-2 with TRBJ2-1, with 12 bases that match TRBD2. The CDR3 loop spans 16 amino acids. Germline V gene sequence: CDR1 SGHAT, CDR2 FQNNGV. V lost 1 base to trimming and J lost 7 bases; unmatched junction nucleotides: 5. The CDR3 is CASSLASGGALNEQFF. CDR3 sequence (DNA): TGTGCCAGCAGCTTAGCTAGCGGGGGGGCATTAAATGAGCAGTTCTTC.

This sequence joins TRBV6-5 and TRBJ1-1; D is ambiguous. Trimming stripped 0 bases from V and 7 bases from J, with 9 bases between. CDR3 length: 13 residues. CDR1 and CDR2 (germline): MNHEY, SVGAGI. This CDR3 is CASSYSGGIEAFF. The CDR3 DNA follows: TGTGCCAGCAGTTACTCTGGAGGAATTGAAGCTTTCTTT.

V gene TRBV6-5 combines with J gene TRBJ1-2, with D maybe TRBD1 (5 bases). V was pared by 0 bases and J by 6 bases, with 14 bases between. This CDR3 has 15 residues. Germline CDR1 reads MNHEY; CDR2 reads SVGAGI. The CDR3 DNA follows: TGTGCCAGCAGTTACTCGATTGGGGGGTTGGATGGCTACACCTTC. Translated, it gives CASSYSIGGLDGYTF.

The table lists this clone with a few counts. The gene calls are TRBV7-8 and TRBJ1-1; 9 bases fit TRBD1. CDR1 and CDR2 (germline): SGHVS, FQNEAQ. The CDR3 length is 17 residues. V shed 2 bases, J shed 0 bases, and the junction held 7 bases outside the gene matches. CDR3 protein: CASSLIQGAYVNTEAFF. CDR3 DNA sequence: TGTGCCAGCAGCTTAATACAGGGGGCTTACGTGAACACTGAAGCTTTCTTT.

The chain has TRBV30 and TRBJ2-5, with 9 positions matching TRBD2. The CDR3 is 13 amino acids. Germline CDR1 and CDR2: GTSNPN and SVGIG (reference sequence). After removal of 7 bases from V and 6 bases from J, the junction contained 9 bases not matched to a gene. The CDR3 reads CAFLSGGRQTQYF. In DNA form, the CDR3 reads TGTGCCTTCCTTAGCGGGGGTCGGCAGACCCAGTACTTC.

This sequence joins TRBV23-1 and TRBJ2-1, with D possibly matching TRBD2 (6 bases). TRBV23-1 is placed among ORFs of uncertain function. This CDR3 contains 16 residues. V gave up 0 bases and J gave up 7 bases, with 16 bases separating them. The DNA for the CDR3 is TGCGCCAGCAGTCAATCGGAGGGCACTCACCTTAATGAGCAGTTCTTC. Protein product: CASSQSEGTHLNEQFF.

The V and J genes are TRBV7-3 and TRBJ2-1; no definite D call. V gave up 0 bases and J gave up 4 bases, with 4 bases separating them. Per germline, CDR1 SGHTA and CDR2 FQGTGA. There are 13 residues in the CDR3. CDR3 sequence reads: CASSLTSYNEQFF. Here the CDR3 DNA reads TGTGCCAGCAGCTTAACCAGTTACAATGAGCAGTTCTTC.

The genes are TRBV15 and TRBJ2-7; D is perhaps TRBD2 (5 bases). The CDR3 length is 15 residues. V was pared by 0 bases and J by 2 bases, with 11 bases between. Germline CDR1 reads LNHNV; CDR2 reads YYDKDF (reference sequence). This chain's CDR3 is CATSRDRRSAYEQYF. In DNA form, the CDR3 reads TGTGCCACCAGCAGAGATAGGAGGTCTGCCTACGAGCAGTACTTC.

This sequence joins TRBV7-2 and TRBJ1-1; unclear D gene. CDR3 length equals 14 residues. Looked up from germline, CDR1 is SGHTA and CDR2 is FQGNSA. V lost 2 bases and J lost 2, with 9 bases in between. DNA for the CDR3: TGTGCCAGCAGCTTACGAGGAACCAACACTGAAGCTTTCTTT. This sequence encodes CASSLRGTNTEAFF.

The chain carries TRBV5-5 and TRBJ1-5, with TRBD1 matching over 7 bases. V was clipped by 2 bases and J by 3 bases; unmatched bases: 5. The CDR3 contains 15 residues. The germline gives CDR1 SGHKS, CDR2 YYEKEE (reference sequence). The CDR3 sequence: CASSFGTANNQPQHF. In nucleotides, the CDR3 is TGTGCCAGCAGCTTCGGGACAGCTAACAATCAGCCCCAGCATTTT. Looking up the rest from reference TRBV5-5 and TRBJ1-5 gives the full variable domain: DAGVTQSPTHLIKTRGQQVTLRCSPISGHKSVSWYQQVLGQGPQFIFQYYEKEERGRGNFPDRFSARQFPNYSSELNVNALLLGDSALYLCASSFGTANNQPQHFGDGTRLSIL.

The rearrangement joins TRBV5-6 to TRBJ1-6, with TRBD1 matching over 7 bases. CDR1 SGHDT and CDR2 YYEEEE come from the germline V gene. The CDR3 consists of 16 residues. The junction had 4 bases not matched to a gene; V was cut back by 4 bases and J by 0 bases. This CDR3 reads CASSRTGDSYNSPLHF. CDR3 sequence (DNA): TGTGCCAGCAGCAGAACAGGGGACTCCTATAATTCACCCCTCCACTTT.